A single sample is the source of the 24 T cell receptor beta chains below, sequenced in a study of T cells after yellow fever vaccination. One entry per CDR3 protein results from TCRdb running MiXCR on the 5' RACE reads. The sample shows about 130,000 distinct CDR3 sequences, under 9% of them seen only once. The sample in question was CD8+ T cells sorted from PBMCs, obtained on the day of the yellow fever booster vaccination. These receptors were obtained from a man aged 18 to 29 who received the YFV17D yellow fever vaccine.

The rearrangement uses TRBV9 and TRBJ2-1, with D perhaps given as TRBD1 or TRBD2 (6 bases each). CDR1 is SGDLS and CDR2 is YYNGEE in the germline V gene. Trimming removed 3 bases from V and 10 bases from J, with 17 bases in between. The CDR3 has 14 amino acids. DNA for the CDR3: TGTGCCAGCAGCGCCCCTAGGGGGGCAGGAGAGCAGTTCTTC. This translates into CASSAPRGAGEQFF.

This clonotype has a handful of counts. The rearrangement joins TRBV4-1 to TRBJ1-1; unclear D gene. Trimming shortened V by 4 bases and J by 5 bases, and 11 bases separated the two germline ends. The V gene's germline CDR1 is MGHRA and CDR2 YSYEKL. The CDR3 contains 13 residues. The CDR3 protein is CASSPFTGTEAFF. The CDR3 nucleotides are TGCGCCAGCAGCCCCTTCACTGGAACTGAAGCTTTCTTT.

This clonotype was observed a handful of times. The chain joins TRBV7-8 to TRBJ2-3; D unclear. V was cut by 4 bases and J by 2 bases, with 13 bases left in between. The CDR3 consists of 15 residues. Germline values: CDR1 SGHVS, CDR2 FQNEAQ. Here the CDR3 DNA reads TGTGCCAGCAGCTCCCGAAGCAGCTTCACAGATACGCAGTATTTT. The encoded protein is CASSSRSSFTDTQYF.

This clonotype was recorded at least ten times. The chain recombines TRBV3-1 with TRBJ1-2, with D perhaps matching TRBD1 (5 bases). Germline lookup yields CDR1 LGHDT and CDR2 YNNKEL (reference sequence). Trimming cost V 4 bases and J 3 bases, with 12 bases left between them. CDR3 size: 14 residues. The CDR3 is CASSPGRGYYGYTF. The CDR3 bases are TGTGCCAGCAGCCCAGGGAGGGGCTACTATGGCTACACCTTC.

This clonotype was picked up many times. The chain uses TRBV7-2 and TRBJ2-3, with D maybe TRBD2 (5 bases). Germline-derived CDR1 and CDR2 are SGHTA and FQGNSA. The V end lost 4 bases, the J end lost 6 bases, and 14 bases lay between the germline ends. CDR3 length equals 14 residues. The CDR3 region is CASSSGLGLDTQYF. The CDR3 DNA reads as TGTGCCAGCAGCTCCGGACTGGGGTTGGATACGCAGTATTTT.

The chain's CDR3 is CASSPLSRGQETQYF. The CDR3, as DNA: TGCGCCAGCAGCCCTCTCAGTAGGGGGCAAGAGACCCAGTACTTC. The chain couples TRBV4-1 to TRBJ2-5, with TRBD1 as a possible D gene (6 bases). V lost 4 bases and J lost 2, with 14 bases in between. The CDR3 spans 15 residues. Looked up from germline, CDR1 is MGHRA and CDR2 is YSYEKL.

This chain joins TRBV29-1 and TRBJ1-1; perhaps TRBD1 as D (6 bases). Germline assignment: CDR1 SQVTM and CDR2 ANQGSEA. CDR3 length: 13 amino acids. The V and J ends lost 0 bases and 7 bases respectively, with 12 bases between them. The CDR3 bases are TGCAGCGTTGAAGACAAACACAGGGATGAAGCTTTCTTT. Amino acids: CSVEDKHRDEAFF.

CDR3 bases: TGTGCCAGCAGTCCCGACCGAAGTGGGAAGGGGGAGGTC. Amino acid sequence: CASSPDRSGKGEV. V usage is TRBV6-6 and J usage is TRBJ2-7; a weak D match, TRBD1 (6 bases). CDR1 and CDR2 from the germline V gene are MNHNY and SVGAGI (reference sequence). CDR3 size: 13 residues.

The chain joins TRBV9 to TRBJ2-5; 12 bases align to TRBD1. Per germline, CDR1 SGDLS and CDR2 YYNGEE. V lost 3 bases to trimming and J lost 4 bases; unmatched junction nucleotides: 4. The CDR3 has 15 amino acids. This chain's CDR3 is CASSAGTGGGETQYF. In DNA, the CDR3 is TGTGCCAGCAGCGCCGGGACAGGGGGCGGAGAGACCCAGTACTTC.

The chain uses TRBV29-1 and TRBJ2-1, with 14 bases lining up with TRBD2. Germline loops: CDR1 SQVTM, CDR2 ANQGSEA. The CDR3 is made up of 17 amino acids. With 0 bases clipped from V and 8 bases from J, the junction kept 9 bases outside the gene matches. The CDR3 spells CSVEDGRLAGGIHEQFF. In DNA form, the CDR3 reads TGCAGCGTTGAAGATGGACGACTAGCGGGGGGGATCCATGAGCAGTTCTTC.

This chain links TRBV5-4 with TRBJ2-7, with TRBD1 as a possible D gene (5 bases). Looked up from germline, CDR1 is SGHNT and CDR2 is YYREEE (reference sequence). The CDR3 sequence is 13 residues long. Trimming took off 2 bases at V and 5 bases at J, with 11 bases between the two ends. Here the CDR3 DNA reads TGTGCCAGCAGCTTTGGGCAGGGTAACGAGCAGTACGTC. Translated: CASSFGQGNEQYV.

This clonotype was found a few times. This chain connects TRBV4-3 to TRBJ2-1; the match to TRBD2 covers 7 bases. Germline trimming cut 1 base from V and 7 bases from J; bases unmatched to any gene: 10. The CDR3 runs 16 residues. Germline loops: CDR1 LGHNA, CDR2 YSLEER. The CDR3 DNA reads TGCGCCAGCAGCCAAGTTGGAGCGGGGTGGAGGAATGAGCAGTTCTTC. Residues: CASSQVGAGWRNEQFF.

The chain joins TRBV7-2 to TRBJ1-1; D uncertain. The CDR3 runs to 15 residues. In germline, CDR1 is SGHTA, CDR2 FQGNSA. Trimming shortened V by 6 bases and J by 1 base, and 15 bases separated the two germline ends. The CDR3 bases are TGTGCCAGCAGTCGGCTTGGGTGGGAGAACACTGAAGCTTTCTTT. Its protein is CASSRLGWENTEAFF.

This clonotype has a handful of counts. This chain's CDR3 is CASSQVARVTEAFF. The CDR3 nucleotides are TGTGCCAGCAGCCAAGTTGCCCGGGTCACTGAAGCTTTCTTT. The chain uses TRBV14 and TRBJ1-1; D uncertain. From germline, CDR1 is SGHDN and CDR2 FVKESK. V was shortened by 1 base and J by 4 bases, with 10 bases between the two germline ends. The CDR3 is made up of 14 amino acids.

This clonotype was detected ten times or more. The DNA of the CDR3 is TGTGCTAGTGGTTTGGTTATGGAGGAGCAGTACTTC. This gives the protein CASGLVMEEQYF. The V gene is TRBV12-5, the J gene TRBJ2-7; D remains ambiguous. V was pared by 0 bases and J by 7 bases, with 7 bases between. This CDR3 has 12 amino acids. Germline V lookup: CDR1 LGHNT, CDR2 FRNRAP.

The table lists this clonotype with a few counts. The chain employs TRBV7-3 and TRBJ1-1; TRBD1 might be the D (6 bases). The CDR3 is 17 amino acids. Trimming removed 3 bases from V and 0 bases from J, with 17 bases in between. From germline, CDR1 is SGHTA and CDR2 FQGTGA. Written as DNA, the CDR3 is TGTGCCAGCAGCTTCTTACCCCGGACAGTGATGAACACTGAAGCTTTCTTT. As protein: CASSFLPRTVMNTEAFF. The full variable domain, completed using reference TRBV7-3 and TRBJ1-1, is GAGVSQTPSNKVTEKGKYVELRCDPISGHTALYWYRQSLGQGPEFLIYFQGTGAADDSGLPNDRFFAVRPEGSVSTLKIQRTERGDSAVYLCASSFLPRTVMNTEAFFGQGTRLTVV.

This clonotype turned up a few times. The chain employs TRBV2 and TRBJ2-1; perhaps D is TRBD1 or TRBD2 (6 bases each). The CDR3 loop spans 15 amino acids. Germline V lookup: CDR1 SNHLY, CDR2 FYNNEI. The V end was cut by 6 bases, the J end by 0 bases, with 12 bases between. Here the CDR3 DNA reads TGTGCCAGCAGCCAACGGGGGCCCTCCTACAATGAGCAGTTCTTC. The encoded protein is CASSQRGPSYNEQFF.

The chain uses TRBV6-6 and TRBJ1-2; D unclear. With 8 bases removed from V and 0 bases from J, the gap between germline ends came to 13 bases. The CDR3 covers 14 residues. Germline-derived CDR1 and CDR2 are MNHNY and SVGAGI (reference sequence). CDR3 coding DNA: TGTGCCAGCCTCTCGGGTGACCCTAACTATGGCTACACCTTC. Residues: CASLSGDPNYGYTF.

This clonotype has a handful of counts. The J gene is TRBJ2-1, the V gene TRBV30; no clear D gene. Germline CDR1 GTSNPN, CDR2 SVGIG (reference sequence). This CDR3 contains 8 residues. Trimming left V 4 bases short and J 14 bases short, with 6 bases between. CDR3 loop: CAWNHEFF. Here the CDR3 DNA reads TGTGCCTGGAATCACGAGTTCTTC.

This clonotype occurred many times. This chain connects TRBV12-3 or TRBV12-4 to TRBJ2-7; D unclear. The V end was cut by 7 bases, the J end by 0 bases, with 10 bases between. This CDR3 region has 13 residues. The CDR3 spells CASTGGGSYEQYF. CDR3 in DNA: TGTGCCAGCACGGGCGGCGGCTCCTACGAGCAGTACTTC.

This sequence joins TRBV5-1 and TRBJ1-1; 7 bases map to TRBD1. Germline assignment: CDR1 SGHRS and CDR2 YFSETQ. Trimming took 1 base from V and 4 from J; bases not matched to a gene: 4. The CDR3 is 14 residues long. The CDR3: CASSLTGAATEAFF. Written as DNA, the CDR3 is TGCGCCAGCAGCTTGACAGGGGCGGCCACTGAAGCTTTCTTT.

J is TRBJ1-2 and V is TRBV7-2, with no clear D. CDR3 length: 11 residues. Germline lookup yields CDR1 SGHTA and CDR2 FQGNSA. Trimming cost V 3 bases and J 6 bases, with 5 bases left between them. CDR3 sequence: CASSFRNGYTF. DNA of the CDR3: TGTGCCAGCAGCTTTAGGAATGGCTACACCTTC.

This clonotype appeared many times. The CDR3 loop is CATSREQGGGETQYF. CDR3 DNA sequence: TGTGCCACCAGCAGAGAACAGGGGGGAGGAGAGACCCAGTACTTC. The rearrangement joins TRBV15 to TRBJ2-5; TRBD1 matches 8 bases. The CDR3 extends over 15 amino acids. The germline gives CDR1 LNHNV, CDR2 YYDKDF (reference sequence). The ends lost 0 bases at V and 4 bases at J; junction bases unmatched: 4.

This clonotype has a handful of counts. The chain recombines TRBV6-2 or TRBV6-3 with TRBJ1-5, with D hard to call. CDR1 is MNHEY, CDR2 SVGEGT, per germline. Between the trimmed V and J ends, which lost 2 bases and 6 bases, there was a span of 5 bases. The CDR3 has 12 residues. CDR3 residues: CASSYAGQPQHF. The CDR3 DNA follows: TGTGCCAGCAGTTACGCGGGTCAGCCCCAGCATTTT.